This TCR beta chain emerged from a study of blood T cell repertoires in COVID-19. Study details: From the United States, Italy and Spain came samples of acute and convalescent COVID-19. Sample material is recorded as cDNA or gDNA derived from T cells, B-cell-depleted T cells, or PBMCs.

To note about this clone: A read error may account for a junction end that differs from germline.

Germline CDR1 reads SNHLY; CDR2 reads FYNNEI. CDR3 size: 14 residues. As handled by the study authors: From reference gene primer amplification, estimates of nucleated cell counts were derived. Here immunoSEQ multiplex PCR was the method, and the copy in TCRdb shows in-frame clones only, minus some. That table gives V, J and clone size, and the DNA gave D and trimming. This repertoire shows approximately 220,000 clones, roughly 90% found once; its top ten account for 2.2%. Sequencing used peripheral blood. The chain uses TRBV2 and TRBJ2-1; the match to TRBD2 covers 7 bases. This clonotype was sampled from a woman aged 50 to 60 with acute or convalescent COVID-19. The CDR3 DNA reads TGTGCCAGCACTGAAGGGCGGGAGTACGGTGAGCAGTTCTTC. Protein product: CASTEGREYGEQFF.